This T cell receptor beta chain is drawn from a study of blood T cell repertoires in COVID-19. Across the study: Acute and convalescent COVID-19 samples came from the United States, Italy and Spain. Nucleic acid was either cDNA or gDNA, and it came from T cells, B-cell-depleted T cells, or PBMCs.

In the authors' workflow: The authors estimated nucleated cell counts from reference gene primer amplification. TCRdb's copy holds only in-frame clones and misses some; the assay was immunoSEQ multiplex PCR. That table is the source of V, J and clone size, and D and trimming were worked out from the DNA. The table has about 260,000 clones, approximately 89% seen once; the top ten hold about 8.8%. Sequencing was performed on peripheral blood. The receptor was isolated from a man aged 40-49 years with active or convalescent COVID-19.

CDR3 coding DNA: TGTGCCAGCAGCGGCCAGATGGATGAGCAGTTCTTC. Amino acids: CASSGQMDEQFF. The rearrangement joins TRBV5-4 to TRBJ2-1; D gene ambiguous. V shed 4 bases and J shed 8 bases, with 10 bases lying between them. This CDR3 spans 12 amino acids. In germline, CDR1 is SGHNT, CDR2 YYREEE (reference sequence).